Listed here is a single TCR beta chain. The data derive from a study of blood T cell repertoires in COVID-19. At the level of the study: Samples representing acute and convalescent COVID-19 were sourced from the United States, Italy and Spain. PBMCs, B-cell-depleted T cells, or T cells provided the cDNA or gDNA that made up the material.

Original methodology: Amplification of reference gene primers was used by the study to estimate nucleated cell counts. The method was immunoSEQ multiplex PCR; TCRdb's version includes in-frame clones alone and lacks a portion of them. Clone size and the V and J calls come from that table; the DNA yielded D and trimming. This table has fewer than 120,000 clones, about 80% appearing once. CDR1 is KGHDR and CDR2 is SFDVKD in the germline V gene. V was pared by 4 bases and J by 1 base, with 11 bases between. This CDR3 spans 15 amino acids. The sequenced sample was peripheral blood. The receptor was isolated from a woman of 80 years or more with acute or convalescent COVID-19. The gene calls are TRBV24-1 and TRBJ2-3; TRBD2 might be the D (5 bases). The CDR3 spells CATSDSGLRTDTQYF. The DNA of the CDR3 is TGTGCCACCAGTGACTCAGGACTGCGCACAGATACGCAGTATTTT.